This entry concerns a single TCR beta chain. As yet, its antigen is unknown. Time point in this sample: baseline, week 1 (first vaccination visit). Sample treatment: pre-vaccination baseline after standard-of-care therapy. Donor diagnoses consisted of new WHO grade 3 or 4 IDH1-mutant, ATRX-lost astrocytomas. These data come from a study of a mutant IDH1 vaccine in newly diagnosed glioma. Turning to the study itself: Mean patient age was around 40 years; 62.5% were male and 37.5% female. Patients had received radiotherapy, temozolomide, or both previously, most receiving both.

Germline lookup yields CDR1 SGHRS and CDR2 YFSETQ. V lost 4 bases and J lost 1, with 12 bases in between. This CDR3 region has 14 residues. Some clones are missing from TCRdb's copy, which holds only in-frame ones; the method was immunoSEQ multiplex PCR. The data hold about 88,000 clones, with around 80% observed a single time. Study results and caveats: Pseudoprogression appeared unlinked to shifts in leading peripheral T cell clonotypes.

The clonotype was recovered from a man aged 40-55 years with glioma. Some clones in this sample may be carry-over from other donors' samples. Sequencing was performed on PBMCs, taken from a glioma patient treated with radiotherapy, temozolomide or both. The chain links TRBV5-1 to TRBJ2-7; D is unclear. The CDR3 region is CASSPGALSYEQYF. DNA for the CDR3: TGCGCCAGCAGCCCCGGCGCCCTATCCTACGAGCAGTACTTC. The whole variable domain, filled in from reference TRBV5-1 and TRBJ2-7, reads KAGVTQTPRYLIKTRGQQVTLSCSPISGHRSVSWYQQTPGQGLQFLFEYFSETQRNKGNFPGRFSGRQFSNSRSEMNVSTLELGDSALYLCASSPGALSYEQYFGPGTRLTVT.